This TCR beta chain originates from a study of T-cell memory formation after mild COVID-19. Findings and caveats of the study: CD4+ bias marked clones expanding day 15 to 37, unlike balanced contracting clones. Confirmation of SARS-CoV-2 specificity was lacking for second-wave clones peaking day 37. Pre-infection memory carried some responding clones, suggesting that cross-reactive memory joined.

5'RACE with constant-segment primers built TCRalpha and TCRbeta cDNA libraries with UMIs. TCRdb redid the calling of the 5' RACE reads with MiXCR, one entry per CDR3 protein. The data hold approximately 580,000 distinct CDR3 sequences, with about a fifth observed a single time. This clonotype has a handful of counts. Its antigen is not identified. The CDR3 contains 14 residues. Germline CDR1 and CDR2: SGHTA and FQGNSA. The V gene lost 3 bases and the J gene lost 0 bases, with 8 bases spanning the gap. The chain joins TRBV7-2 to TRBJ1-2; no clear D gene. The sample comprised PBMCs or a T cell subset sorted from them (not recorded which). The sequence was collected from an adult woman who had mild COVID-19 (a few samples of this study predate the infection). Cell type and time point are not known. This CDR3 reads CASSFTAANYGYTF. CDR3 in DNA: TGTGCCAGCAGCTTCACGGCAGCTAACTATGGCTACACCTTC.